This T cell receptor (beta chain) is drawn from a study of OX40 agonist ivuxolimab in advanced cancers. Study conclusions and caveats: Doses of 0.1 to 3.0 mg/kg were accompanied by clonal expansion of CD4+ and CD8+ blood T cells by week 6. Antigen specificity of clonally expanded peripheral T cells was not established.

The V end lost 2 bases, the J end lost 0 bases, and 10 bases lay between the germline ends. The germline CDR1 and CDR2 sequences are LNHDA and SQIVND (reference sequence). The CDR3 loop spans 16 amino acids. The method was immunoSEQ multiplex PCR; TCRdb's version includes in-frame clones alone and lacks a portion of them. Of about 42,000 clones listed, 86% are singletons. People who had autoimmune disease history or systemic immunosuppression were excluded. Samples were taken at baseline and on day 1 of cycles 4 and 7. As regards this clone: Its antigen remains unknown.

This TCR came from an adult with an advanced solid tumor such as melanoma, head and neck, liver or kidney cancer. The gene calls are TRBV19 and TRBJ2-2; D ambiguous. The material was CD4+ or CD8+ T cells sorted from blood, obtained in a trial of the OX40 agonist ivuxolimab. CDR3 in amino acids: CASSIWITPNTGELFF. The CDR3 bases are TGTGCCAGTAGTATATGGATTACTCCGAACACCGGGGAGCTGTTTTTT.